The clone carrying this T cell receptor (beta chain) was picked up a small number of times. The antigen is not known. This sample is drawn from a study of T-cell reconstitution after alpha-beta-depleted transplantation in children. Broader study findings: Newly produced T cells mostly provided counts and TCRbeta diversity after one year, as hyperexpanded clones declined. Surviving recipient cells, namely T cells and thymic progenitors, were the source of high day-60 TCRbeta diversity in some patients. It was reported that alpha-beta T cells came from several hundred expanded graft clones (about two months after transplant).

The V end lost 0 bases, the J end lost 8 bases, and 11 bases lay between the germline ends. This CDR3 comprises 12 residues. Germline CDR1 is DFQATT and CDR2 is SNEGSKA (reference sequence). Library preparation (for TCRbeta) was performed with unique molecular identifiers. TCRdb redid the calling of the PCR reads with MiXCR, one entry per CDR3 protein. The table records 530,000 or so distinct CDR3 sequences, more than 20% of them present only once. The clonotype comes from a boy less than two years old with Wiskott-Aldrich syndrome, due to receive a stem cell transplant. The starting material was PBMCs, obtained before TCRalphabeta/CD19-depleted stem cell transplant. This chain uses TRBV20-1 with TRBJ2-7; TRBD1 might be the D (5 bases). CDR3 bases: TGCAGTGCTAGAGAGGCCAGGGAACAGCAGTACTTC. Translated, it gives CSAREAREQQYF.